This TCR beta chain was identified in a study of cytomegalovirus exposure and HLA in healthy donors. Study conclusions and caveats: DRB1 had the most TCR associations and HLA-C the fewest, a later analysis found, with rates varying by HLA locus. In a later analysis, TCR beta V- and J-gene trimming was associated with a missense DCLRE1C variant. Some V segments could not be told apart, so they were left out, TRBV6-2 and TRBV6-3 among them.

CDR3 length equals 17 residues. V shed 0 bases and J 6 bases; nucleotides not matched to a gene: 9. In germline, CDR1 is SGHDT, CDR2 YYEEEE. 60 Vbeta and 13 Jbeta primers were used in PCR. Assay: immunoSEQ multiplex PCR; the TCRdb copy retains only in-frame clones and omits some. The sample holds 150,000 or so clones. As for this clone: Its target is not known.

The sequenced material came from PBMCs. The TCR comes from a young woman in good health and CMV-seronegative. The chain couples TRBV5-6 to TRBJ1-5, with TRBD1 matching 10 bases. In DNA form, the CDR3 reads TGTGCCAGCAGCTTGGGCCCGGGACAGGGGAACAGTCAGCCCCAGCATTTT. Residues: CASSLGPGQGNSQPQHF.